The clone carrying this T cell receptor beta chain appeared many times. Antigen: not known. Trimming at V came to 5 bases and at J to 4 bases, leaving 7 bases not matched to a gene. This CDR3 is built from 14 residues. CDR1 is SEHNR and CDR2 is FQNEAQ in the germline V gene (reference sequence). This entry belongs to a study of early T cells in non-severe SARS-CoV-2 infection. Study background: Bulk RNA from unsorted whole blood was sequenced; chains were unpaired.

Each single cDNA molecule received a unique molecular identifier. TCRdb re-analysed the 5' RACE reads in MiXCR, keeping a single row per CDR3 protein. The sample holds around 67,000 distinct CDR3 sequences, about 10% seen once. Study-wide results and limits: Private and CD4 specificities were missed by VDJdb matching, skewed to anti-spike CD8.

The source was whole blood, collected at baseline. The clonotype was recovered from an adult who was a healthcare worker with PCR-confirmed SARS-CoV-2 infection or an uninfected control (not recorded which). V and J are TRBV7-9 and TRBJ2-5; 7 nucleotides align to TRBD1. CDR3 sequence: CASSPTGVRETQYF. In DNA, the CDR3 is TGTGCCAGCAGCCCAACAGGGGTTAGAGAGACCCAGTACTTC.